This T cell receptor (beta chain) was profiled in a study of blood T cells in healthy people across ages. Using a J-beta primer mix together with a sample-barcoded 5' primer, a second PCR was run for roughly 7 to 12 cycles. TCRdb fed the 5' RACE reads into MiXCR, producing one record per CDR3 protein. The sample lists about 1.1 million distinct CDR3 sequences; around two fifths were seen once. No fewer than 6 million PBMCs went into each sample. Trimming shortened V by 4 bases and J by 4 bases, and 4 bases separated the two germline ends. Germline V gene lookup returns CDR1 ENHRY and CDR2 SYGVKD. The length of the CDR3 is 12 residues.

This chain uses TRBV10-3 with TRBJ1-4; D gene uncertain. The sequence came from a young man in good health. Sequenced sample: blood. The CDR3 DNA follows: TGTGCCATCAGTGGCGTTAATGAAAAACTGTTTTTT. Translated: CAISGVNEKLFF.